This T cell receptor (beta chain) was found in a study of Tregs in tolerant kidney transplant recipients. Study observations and caveats: Changing PCR primers prevented nucleotide comparison between some patients' samples. Findings come from small patient numbers and require larger validation.

Unstimulated regulatory T cells (CD4+CD25+CD127-), CD4+CD25- non-regulatory cells, CD4 and CD8 cells were FACS-sorted from thawed PBMCs. Germline CDR1 and CDR2: LGHNA and YSLEER. The CDR3 totals 15 residues. Unmatched junction bases numbered 8, after V lost 2 bases and J lost 8 bases. With respect to this clone: Antigen specificity is unknown.

Some clones are missing from TCRdb's copy, which holds only in-frame ones; the method was immunoSEQ multiplex PCR. The table lists about 83,000 clones, under 98% of them singletons. The receptor comes from a human donor who received a combined kidney and bone marrow transplant. The sequencing used CD4+ T cells from blood, collected before the transplant. This sequence joins TRBV4-3 and TRBJ2-4, with TRBD2 matching 8 bases. CDR3 sequence: CASSQLRLGGDIQYF. CDR3 sequence (DNA): TGCGCCAGCAGCCAACTCAGGCTCGGGGGGGACATTCAGTACTTC.